This T cell receptor (beta chain) derives from a study of post-analysis software for immune sequencing data (dated by TCRdb to about 2015). Regarding the research as a whole: Relapsing-remitting, secondary progressive and progressive-relapsing multiple sclerosis were recorded as disease courses, and subtype annotation was lacking for some patients. Patient repertoires were compared against 11 to 12 previously published healthy control repertoires from donors aged roughly 6 to 26 years. A subset of samples was prepared in parallel using single-end sample barcoding, then pooled and co-amplified after Illumina adapter ligation. Paper-wide results and their limitations: Four to six TRBV segments, including TRBV5-6, TRBV5-1 and TRBV20-1, were significantly more frequent in patients than controls. The control group was slightly older than the multiple sclerosis patient group. Compared with controls, multiple sclerosis patients had significantly lower normalized Chao1 diversity, a finding suggesting substantial peripheral T-cell clonal expansion. Strong co-clustering of samples prepared in the same batch was shown by direct clustering with F measure, prompting a batch-effect correction.

This clonotype was counted once. Its antigen remains undetermined. Qualities for individual bases were not recorded, and no much larger clone is one base off. To demonstrate the VDJtools post-analysis software, the study profiled TCR beta repertoires from the peripheral blood of approximately twelve young patients with multiple sclerosis. Multiple sclerosis patients were children and adolescents aged about 6 to 15 years. The trim is 3 bases for V and 6 bases for J, with a gap of 10 bases between the germline ends. As encoded in the germline V gene, CDR1 is SQVTM while CDR2 is ANQGSEA. The CDR3, cysteine through phenylalanine, is 12 amino acids long. Solely the CDR3 DNA is kept, with 36 bases framed from the first base. To prepare the library, PCR was applied. Sequenced on an Illumina HiSeq 2500. To reduce PCR and sequencing biases, unique molecular identifiers were incorporated into the TCR beta cDNA libraries. Every 1 to 10 million input T cells yielded roughly 0.5 million cDNA molecules, meaning each molecule approximated one T cell. The same protocol used for the earlier healthy control dataset was applied to prepare and sequence the patient libraries. Samples belonging to the same batch were prepared together, multiplexed and sequenced on a shared HiSeq lane. The study's processing was this. Raw barcoded reads were processed with MIGEC, and single-read molecular identifier groups were discarded before consensus assembly and CDR3 extraction. VDJtools was used for post-analysis of the clonotype tables, with diversity normalized by down-sampling every dataset to the smallest sample size. To correct batch-related cross-sample contamination, repertoire overlap clustering matched CDR3 amino acid sequences but not nucleotide sequences. TCRdb passed the public sequencing reads through fastp at Q25 and MiXCR, retaining productive beta sequences. Each entry merges the rows of one CDR3 protein and shows their most common DNA and genes. The V and J calls, along with clone size, are taken from TCRdb and not from the paper's own processing. Counted in this sample were roughly 650,000 distinct CDR3 sequences; over 45% of them appeared once. The biggest ten clones account for about 10% of the sample.

This sequence originates from a girl between 2 and 10 years old with multiple sclerosis. In this chain, TRBV29-1 is recombined with TRBJ2-3, with TRBD2 perhaps the D gene, on 5 matching bases. The sequencing sample was made of blood. The CDR3 in this case is CSVDVRADTQYF. The nucleotide sequence reads TGCAGCGTTGATGTGAGGGCGGATACGCAGTATTTT.